This is a list of T cell receptor beta chains from one sample in a study of OX40 agonist ivuxolimab in advanced cancers. TCRdb keeps only in-frame clones here, not all; method: immunoSEQ multiplex PCR. This repertoire shows almost 50,000 clones, around 86% found once; its top ten account for approximately 6.5%. This specimen was CD4+ or CD8+ T cells sorted from blood, taken in a trial of the OX40 agonist ivuxolimab. Source of these receptors: an adult with an advanced solid tumor such as melanoma, head and neck, liver or kidney cancer. Both conserved end residues are part of each CDR3. D genes are given only for firm matches. Clone size appears in some rows only: once, few, many, or a class for an expanded clone.

V gene	J gene	clone size	D gene	CDR3 protein	CDR3 DNA
TRBV7-8	TRBJ2-5	-	TRBD2	CASSFSGSSPETQYF	TGTGCCAGCAGCTTTAGCGGGAGCTCCCCGGAGACCCAGTACTTC
TRBV19	TRBJ1-2	-	TRBD1	CASTLGQGSYYGYTF	TGTGCCAGTACCCTTGGACAGGGATCTTACTATGGCTACACCTTC
TRBV7-7	TRBJ2-1	-	TRBD1	CASSPTNRGKNNEQFF	TGTGCCAGCAGCCCCACAAACAGGGGTAAGAACAATGAGCAGTTCTTC
TRBV28	TRBJ2-1	once	TRBD1	CASRIGTATYNEQFF	TGTGCCAGCAGAATCGGGACAGCCACCTACAATGAGCAGTTCTTC
TRBV27	TRBJ1-2	-	TRBD1	CASSSGQLYTF	TGTGCCAGCAGTTCGGGACAGCTCTACACCTTC
TRBV6-5	TRBJ1-5	few	-	CASSYLGDQPQHF	TGTGCCAGCAGTTACCTGGGGGATCAGCCCCAGCATTTT
TRBV5-6	TRBJ1-2	-	TRBD1	CASSFRGFPNYGYTF	TGTGCCAGCAGCTTCAGGGGGTTCCCTAATTATGGCTACACCTTC
TRBV4-1	TRBJ1-3	-	-	CASSPGPLRLGNTIYF	TGCGCCAGCAGCCCGGGACCTCTCAGGCTCGGAAACACCATATATTTT
TRBV27	TRBJ2-1	-	-	CASSLMGNEQFF	TGTGCCAGCAGTTTGATGGGGAATGAGCAGTTCTTC
TRBV11-2	TRBJ1-2	-	TRBD1	CASSSPGGWDGYYGYTF	TGTGCCAGCAGCTCACCAGGGGGCTGGGACGGTTACTATGGCTACACCTTC
TRBV2	TRBJ1-2	-	-	CASSEAAGYGYTF	TGTGCCAGCAGTGAAGCCGCGGGGTATGGCTACACCTTC
TRBV29-1	TRBJ2-3	-	TRBD2	CSAAGGFTDTQYF	TGCAGCGCGGCGGGAGGATTCACAGATACGCAGTATTTT
TRBV9	TRBJ2-1	-	-	CASSALGREQFF	TGTGCCAGTTCGGCCTTGGGCCGGGAGCAGTTCTTC
TRBV6-5	TRBJ1-1	-	-	CASSFQGSGTEAFF	TGTGCCAGCAGTTTCCAGGGGAGTGGGACTGAAGCTTTCTTT
TRBV29-1	TRBJ1-1	-	-	CSVEGGVAFF	TGCAGCGTTGAAGGGGGGGTAGCTTTCTTT
TRBV6-5	TRBJ2-7	once	-	CASSYDRNYEQYF	TGTGCCAGCAGTTATGACAGGAACTACGAGCAGTACTTC
TRBV29-1	TRBJ2-2	-	-	CSVEEGYGELFF	TGCAGCGTTGAAGAGGGGTATGGGGAGCTGTTTTTT
TRBV4-1	TRBJ1-1	-	TRBD1	CASSQETGDTEAFF	TGCGCCAGCAGCCAAGAAACAGGGGACACTGAAGCTTTCTTT
TRBV18	TRBJ2-3	-	-	CASSPTGGTDTQYF	TGTGCCAGCTCACCAACGGGCGGCACAGATACGCAGTATTTT
TRBV5-1	TRBJ1-4	-	TRBD1	CASSLIARDRGNEKLFF	TGCGCCAGCAGCTTGATAGCCCGGGACAGGGGGAATGAAAAACTGTTTTTT
TRBV29-1	TRBJ1-3	-	-	CSAGGANAGNTIYF	TGCAGCGCCGGGGGGGCGAACGCTGGAAACACCATATATTTT
TRBV6-6	TRBJ1-1	-	-	CASSSGGLAEAFF	TGTGCCAGCAGTTCCGGGGGCCTGGCTGAAGCTTTCTTT
TRBV27	TRBJ2-7	few	TRBD2	CASSSEVGTINYEQYF	TGTGCCAGCAGTTCGGAAGTGGGGACTATCAACTACGAGCAGTACTTC
TRBV28	TRBJ1-2	-	TRBD1	CASSYGQGYGYTF	TGTGCCAGCAGTTATGGACAGGGTTATGGCTACACCTTC
TRBV6-5	TRBJ1-6	-	-	CASRPGDSPLHF	TGTGCCAGCAGACCAGGGGATTCACCCCTCCACTTT
TRBV10-3	TRBJ2-7	-	-	CAISGGRTYEQYF	TGTGCCATCAGTGGGGGACGGACCTACGAGCAGTACTTC
TRBV5-1	TRBJ1-1	-	TRBD1	CASSLRGQGDTEAFF	TGCGCCAGCAGCTTAAGGGGACAGGGGGACACTGAAGCTTTCTTT
TRBV27	TRBJ2-1	-	-	CASSGGFNEQFF	TGTGCCAGCAGTGGGGGGTTCAATGAGCAGTTCTTC
TRBV5-6	TRBJ2-5	-	TRBD2	CASSLAARGDQETQYF	TGTGCCAGCAGCTTGGCGGCGCGGGGGGACCAAGAGACCCAGTACTTC
TRBV9	TRBJ1-1	-	-	CASSVDQNSGNTEAFF	TGTGCCAGCAGCGTAGACCAGAATTCCGGGAACACTGAAGCTTTCTTT
TRBV7-2	TRBJ2-1	-	-	CASSLDHTSSYNEQFF	TGTGCCAGCAGCTTAGATCACACCAGCTCCTACAATGAGCAGTTCTTC
TRBV5-4	TRBJ2-6	once	-	CASSLVGSGANVLTF	TGTGCCAGCAGCTTGGTAGGGTCTGGGGCCAACGTCCTGACTTTC
TRBV6-6	TRBJ1-1	-	TRBD1	CASSYGQGEAFF	TGTGCCAGCAGTTATGGACAGGGGGAAGCTTTCTTT
TRBV2	TRBJ1-1	-	TRBD1	CASSGTGVLSAFF	TGTGCCAGCAGTGGGACAGGGGTTTTGTCAGCTTTCTTT
TRBV28	TRBJ1-6	few	-	CASSLGYNSPLHF	TGTGCCAGCAGTTTAGGATATAATTCACCCCTCCACTTT
TRBV18	TRBJ2-7	-	-	CASSPPTSYEQYF	TGTGCCAGCTCACCACCGACAAGCTACGAGCAGTACTTC
TRBV28	TRBJ1-4	-	-	CASSPRGETNEKLFF	TGTGCCAGCAGTCCCCGCGGCGAAACTAATGAAAAACTGTTTTTT
TRBV7-6	TRBJ2-2	-	TRBD2	CASSFSPGLAVTGELFF	TGTGCCAGCAGCTTTTCTCCGGGACTAGCAGTCACCGGGGAGCTGTTTTTT
TRBV21-1	TRBJ2-1	-	-	CASSKESQSPNSYNEQFF	TGTGCCAGCAGCAAAGAGTCGCAGTCCCCCAACTCCTACAATGAGCAGTTCTTC
TRBV9	TRBJ2-1	-	-	CASSVGGGEHNEQFF	TGTGCCAGCAGCGTAGGCGGAGGGGAGCACAATGAGCAGTTCTTC
TRBV9	TRBJ2-1	-	-	CASSAGSWKEQFF	TGTGCCAGCAGCGCCGGGTCTTGGAAAGAGCAGTTCTTC
TRBV30	TRBJ2-3	-	-	CAWRRARGTDTQYF	TGTGCCTGGAGAAGGGCCCGGGGGACAGATACGCAGTATTTT
TRBV28	TRBJ1-5	-	-	CASNGILSPNQPQHF	TGTGCCAGCAACGGGATCCTTAGCCCCAATCAGCCCCAGCATTTT
TRBV10-2	TRBJ1-4	-	-	CASTPGHGNEKLFF	TGCGCCAGCACCCCGGGACATGGTAATGAAAAACTGTTTTTT
TRBV28	TRBJ2-1	-	-	CASSSQESSYNEQFF	TGTGCCAGCAGTTCCCAGGAGAGCTCCTACAATGAGCAGTTCTTC
TRBV4-2	TRBJ2-2	once	-	CASSQRTDFTGELFF	TGTGCCAGCAGCCAACGGACCGATTTCACCGGGGAGCTGTTTTTT
TRBV9	TRBJ2-1	-	-	CASSEREDFSYNEQFF	TGTGCCAGCAGCGAGAGGGAGGATTTTTCCTACAATGAGCAGTTCTTC
TRBV11-3	TRBJ2-6	-	-	CASSLKGRSSGANVLTF	TGTGCCAGCAGCTTAAAGGGCAGAAGCTCTGGGGCCAACGTCCTGACTTTC
TRBV6-6	TRBJ2-7	-	TRBD1	CASSYGGQGVYEQYF	TGTGCCAGCAGTTACGGCGGACAGGGTGTCTACGAGCAGTACTTC
TRBV28	TRBJ1-3	-	-	CASSGRDSGNTIYF	TGTGCCAGCAGTGGCAGGGACTCTGGAAACACCATATATTTT
TRBV7-9	TRBJ2-1	-	TRBD2	CASSHAGLATYNEQFF	TGTGCCAGCAGCCACGCCGGACTAGCCACCTACAATGAGCAGTTCTTC
TRBV9	TRBJ2-1	-	TRBD2	CASSPGLAGANEQFF	TGTGCCAGCAGCCCGGGACTAGCGGGAGCAAATGAGCAGTTCTTC
TRBV6-1	TRBJ2-7	few	-	CASSELRGEQYF	TGTGCCAGCAGTGAATTGCGAGGTGAGCAGTACTTC
TRBV5-1	TRBJ2-5	once	TRBD1	CASSLGMTGGGNFQETQYF	TGCGCCAGCAGCTTGGGGATGACAGGGGGCGGAAACTTCCAAGAGACCCAGTACTTC
TRBV5-1	TRBJ2-5	-	TRBD1	CASSTRTGQETQYF	TGCGCCAGCAGCACAAGGACAGGGCAAGAGACCCAGTACTTC
TRBV7-9	TRBJ1-1	-	-	CASSLVEGVTEAFF	TGTGCCAGCAGCTTAGTTGAGGGGGTGACTGAAGCTTTCTTT
TRBV25-1	TRBJ2-1	-	TRBD1	CASKGGHEQFF	TGTGCCAGCAAAGGGGGCCATGAGCAGTTCTTC
TRBV29-1	TRBJ1-2	few	-	CSVWGNYGYTF	TGCAGCGTTTGGGGGAACTATGGCTACACCTTC
TRBV28	TRBJ1-5	-	TRBD1	CASNQNRGFGNQPQHF	TGTGCCAGCAATCAAAACAGGGGGTTCGGCAATCAGCCCCAGCATTTT
TRBV11-3	TRBJ2-7	-	-	CASSLARGDTYEQYF	TGTGCCAGCAGCTTAGCTCGGGGCGATACCTACGAGCAGTACTTC